These 22 T cell receptor beta chains share one sample of origin, sequenced in a study of PD-1 blockade in classical Hodgkin lymphoma (dated by TCRdb to about 2020). In the paper's terms, the time point label means: cycle 1 day 1 (C1D1), immediately before nivolumab initiation. Every trial patient had relapsed after autologous stem cell transplantation, and cohorts A, B and C differed in prior brentuximab vedotin exposure. The library was obtained by the immunoSEQ multiplex PCR assay. Not all clones reach the TCRdb copy of this immuneACCESS table, which keeps in-frame sequences only. Checked studies attribute under half of the gap to unresolved V genes and leave the rest unexplained. The sample table contains under 25,000 clones; only one count was recorded for 70% to 85% of them. The ten most abundant clones make up roughly 5.9% of the sample. Here the sequenced sample was peripheral blood mononuclear cells (PBMCs), taken at baseline. The receptors were gathered from a human donor with classical Hodgkin lymphoma.

This rearrangement joins TRBV19 to TRBJ2-7; 7 positions match TRBD1. V shed 8 bases and J 4 bases; nucleotides not matched to a gene: 5. In germline, CDR1 is LNHDA, CDR2 SQIVND (reference sequence). The CDR3 has 12 residues. The CDR3 coding sequence is TGTGCCAGTGCGGGCAGGGGGTACGAGCAGTACTTC. Amino acids: CASAGRGYEQYF. Together with reference TRBV19 and TRBJ2-7, the CDR3 gives the full variable domain: DGGITQSPKYLFRKEGQNVTLSCEQNLNHDAMYWYRQDPGQGLRLIYYSQIVNDFQKGDIAEGYSVSREKKESFPLTVTSAQKNPTAFYLCASAGRGYEQYFGPGTRLTVT.

The sample holds one count of this clone. V and J are TRBV29-1 and TRBJ2-5; 7 bases agree with TRBD2. The J call may be wrong; the DNA end is better matched by TRBJ2-7. CDR3 length: 13 amino acids. Germline V lookup: CDR1 SQVTM, CDR2 ANQGSEA. CDR3 loop: CSVESMGGDEQYF. The CDR3 bases are TGCAGCGTTGAATCTATGGGGGGGGACGAGCAGTACTTC.

This clone was detected only a few times. This chain joins TRBV25-1 and TRBJ2-7, with 7 bases lining up with TRBD2. Per germline, CDR1 MGHDK and CDR2 SYGVNS. The CDR3 is 14 amino acids. Germline trimming cut 6 bases from V and 7 bases from J; bases unmatched to any gene: 12. The CDR3 sequence: CASSPSLGGREQYF. The CDR3 region has the DNA TGTGCCAGCAGCCCCTCTCTGGGGGGGAGAGAGCAGTACTTC.

This chain connects TRBV9 to TRBJ1-2; a possible D gene is TRBD1 (6 bases). The germline V gene encodes CDR1 SGDLS and CDR2 YYNGEE. V dropped 3 bases and J dropped 6 bases, with 12 bases sitting between them. The CDR3 extends over 13 amino acids. CDR3 in DNA: TGTGCCAGCAGCGCACAGGGCCGTGATGGCTACACCTTC. It encodes CASSAQGRDGYTF.

The chain employs TRBV2 and TRBJ1-6, with 8 bases matching TRBD1. V lost 8 bases and J lost 8; bases outside the gene matches: 11. The CDR3 is made up of 15 amino acids. Germline V CDR1 and CDR2: SNHLY, FYNNEI. The CDR3 nucleotides are TGTGCCAGCGGACAGGGTCCCCGAGAAGATTCACCCCTCCACTTT. It specifies CASGQGPREDSPLHF.

The chain is built from TRBV11-2 and TRBJ1-1; no clear D gene. The CDR3 loop spans 15 amino acids. V lost 0 bases and J 1 base, leaving 9 bases between the germline ends. Looked up from germline, CDR1 is SGHAT and CDR2 is FQNNGV. The CDR3 reads CASSLDGRKNTEAFF. The CDR3 region has the DNA TGTGCCAGCAGCTTAGACGGGCGGAAGAACACTGAAGCTTTCTTT.

The chain carries TRBV29-1 and TRBJ2-1; 11 positions match TRBD2. Germline CDR1 and CDR2: SQVTM and ANQGSEA. Trimming cost V 7 bases and J 10 bases; bases outside gene matches: 12. The length of the CDR3 is 14 residues. In DNA form, the CDR3 reads TGCAGCGCTCCGGTAGCGGGGGGGCCTCGGGAGCAGTTCTTC. Protein sequence: CSAPVAGGPREQFF.

This chain connects TRBV6-4 to TRBJ2-1; TRBD2 matches 12 bases. Unmatched junction bases numbered 4, after V lost 6 bases and J lost 4 bases. CDR3 size: 15 residues. Germline lookup yields CDR1 MRHNA and CDR2 SNTAGT. The CDR3 sequence is CASRQTSGGYNEQFF. DNA for the CDR3: TGTGCCAGCAGGCAGACTAGCGGGGGTTACAATGAGCAGTTCTTC.

This clone appeared a single time. CDR3 loop: CASSQDLGEDTQYF. Written as DNA, the CDR3 is TGCGCCAGCAGCCAAGATTTAGGGGAGGATACGCAGTATTTT. V gene TRBV4-3 combines with J gene TRBJ2-3; possibly TRBD1 or TRBD2 for D (5 bases each). The CDR3 consists of 14 residues. Germline CDR1 reads LGHNA; CDR2 reads YSLEER. With 0 bases removed from V and 6 bases from J, the gap between germline ends came to 10 bases.

This clone is classed as medium-sized. The rearrangement joins TRBV28 to TRBJ1-6; D is unresolved. Trimming took 6 bases from V and 9 from J, leaving 9 bases between them. Per germline, CDR1 MDHEN and CDR2 SYDVKM. This CDR3 has 12 residues. CDR3 coding DNA: TGTGCCAGCAGGGACGGACCTTCACCCCTCCACTTT. Translation: CASRDGPSPLHF.

The table lists this clone with a few counts. The CDR3 coding sequence is TGTGCCAGCAAAGACAGGGAGGCTTATAATTCACCCCTCCACTTT. Encoded protein: CASKDREAYNSPLHF. The V gene is TRBV30, the J gene TRBJ1-6; 7 nucleotides match TRBD1. The CDR3 loop spans 15 amino acids. V was clipped by 8 bases and J by 4 bases; unmatched bases: 11. In germline, CDR1 is GTSNPN, CDR2 SVGIG (reference sequence).

The J gene is TRBJ1-1, the V gene TRBV7-3, with D perhaps matching TRBD1 (5 bases). The CDR3 totals 16 residues. CDR1 and CDR2 (germline): SGHTA, FQGTGA. The V and J ends lost 5 bases and 0 bases respectively, with 16 bases between them. CDR3 amino acids: CASSVLWAGVNTEAFF. CDR3 nucleotide sequence: TGTGCCAGCAGCGTACTATGGGCGGGGGTGAACACTGAAGCTTTCTTT.

The chain has TRBV5-4 and TRBJ2-7; 7 bases align to TRBD2. The V gene end was trimmed by 4 bases and the J gene end by 5 bases; junction bases not matched to a gene: 6. This CDR3 contains 13 residues. Germline V gives CDR1 SGHNT, CDR2 YYREEE (reference sequence). The CDR3 reads CASSHQSGDEQYF. Here the CDR3 DNA reads TGTGCCAGCAGCCACCAGAGCGGGGACGAGCAGTACTTC.

This chain connects TRBV6-1 to TRBJ2-3; D uncertain. Germline CDR1 is MNHNS and CDR2 is SASEGT. Trimming removed 3 bases from V and 4 bases from J, with 17 bases in between. There are 16 residues in the CDR3. The CDR3 DNA reads TGTGCCAGCAGTGATTCTCGGTCCTTCCTGGCAGATACGCAGTATTTT. It specifies CASSDSRSFLADTQYF.

Written as DNA, the CDR3 is TGTGCCAGCAGCTTCGTGGCTAGCGGGGGGCCCCAAGAGACCCAGTACTTC. Its translation is CASSFVASGGPQETQYF. The chain recombines TRBV5-5 with TRBJ2-5, with 11 bases matching TRBD2. V lost 2 bases to trimming and J lost 1 base; unmatched junction nucleotides: 7. The CDR3 covers 17 residues. Looked up from germline, CDR1 is SGHKS and CDR2 is YYEKEE (reference sequence). Full variable domain (rest looked up from reference TRBV5-5 and TRBJ2-5): DAGVTQSPTHLIKTRGQQVTLRCSPISGHKSVSWYQQVLGQGPQFIFQYYEKEERGRGNFPDRFSARQFPNYSSELNVNALLLGDSALYLCASSFVASGGPQETQYFGPGTRLLVL.

The chain couples TRBV2 to TRBJ1-5; possibly TRBD1 for D (5 bases). Germline CDR1 reads SNHLY; CDR2 reads FYNNEI. V was pared by 5 bases and J by 0 bases, with 14 bases between. The CDR3 is 16 residues long. In DNA form, the CDR3 reads TGTGCCAGCAGTCGAGACTGGGACTATAGCAATCAGCCCCAGCATTTT. It encodes CASSRDWDYSNQPQHF.

The chain couples TRBV7-6 to TRBJ2-5; 12 positions agree with TRBD2. J lost 9 bases, V lost 3 bases, and 14 bases had no gene match. Germline CDR1 reads SGHVS; CDR2 reads FNYEAQ. CDR3 length equals 17 residues. CDR3 protein: CASSFTTSGGSSTAQYF. The CDR3 coding sequence is TGTGCCAGCAGCTTCACGACTAGCGGGGGATCATCAACGGCCCAGTACTTC.

This chain connects TRBV7-3 to TRBJ2-2; TRBD2 matches 8 bases. Germline V gene sequence: CDR1 SGHTA, CDR2 FQGTGA. The CDR3 is 14 amino acids. Trimming took 5 bases from V and 6 from J; bases not matched to a gene: 5. The chain's CDR3 is CASSPGGRSGELFF. The DNA of the CDR3 is TGTGCCAGCAGCCCGGGGGGGCGATCCGGGGAGCTGTTTTTT. Variable domain in full (rest from reference TRBV7-3 and TRBJ2-2): GAGVSQTPSNKVTEKGKYVELRCDPISGHTALYWYRQSLGQGPEFLIYFQGTGAADDSGLPNDRFFAVRPEGSVSTLKIQRTERGDSAVYLCASSPGGRSGELFFGEGSRLTVL.

The CDR3 coding sequence is TGTGCCAGCAGCAATCCCGGGACAGGAGATAATCAGCCCCAGCATTTT. It yields the protein CASSNPGTGDNQPQHF. The V gene is TRBV7-9, the J gene TRBJ1-5, with TRBD1 matching over 8 bases. CDR3 length: 16 residues. With V trimmed by 5 bases and J by 4 bases, 10 bases remained unmatched. CDR1 and CDR2 (germline): SEHNR, FQNEAQ (reference sequence). The whole variable domain, remainder taken from reference TRBV7-9 and TRBJ1-5, is DTGVSQNPRHKITKRGQNVTFRCDPISEHNRLYWYRQTLGQGPEFLTYFQNEAQLEKSRLLSDRFSAERPKGSFSTLEIQRTEQGDSAMYLCASSNPGTGDNQPQHFGDGTRLSIL.

The chain recombines TRBV27 with TRBJ2-1; D unclear. CDR1 is MNHEY, CDR2 SMNVEV, per germline (reference sequence). V shed 5 bases and J shed 7 bases, with 12 bases lying between them. The CDR3 runs to 13 residues. The CDR3 DNA reads as TGTGCCAGCAGTCCTTCCCCCGGGAATGAGCAGTTCTTC. It translates to CASSPSPGNEQFF.

This rearrangement joins TRBV6-5 to TRBJ2-7; the match to TRBD2 covers 12 bases. Trimming removed 5 bases from V and 5 bases from J; junction bases left unmatched: 4. CDR3 size: 14 residues. Germline V lookup: CDR1 MNHEY, CDR2 SVGAGI. In nucleotides, the CDR3 is TGTGCCAGCAGTCCTAGCGGGGGGGCCGACGAGCAGTACTTC. The encoded protein is CASSPSGGADEQYF.

This chain joins TRBV5-1 and TRBJ2-7; D is ambiguous. V lost 3 bases and J lost 7, with 11 bases in between. Germline loops: CDR1 SGHRS, CDR2 YFSETQ. The CDR3 is 12 residues long. The CDR3: CASSWRGGEQYF. Written as DNA, the CDR3 is TGCGCCAGCAGCTGGCGAGGTGGTGAGCAGTACTTC.